The 8 T cell receptor beta chains below all came from one sample that was sequenced in a study of cytomegalovirus exposure and HLA in healthy donors (dated 2017 in TCRdb). The library was generated by the immunoSEQ multiplex PCR assay. For the multiplex PCR, a mixture combining 60 forward primers for TCR Vbeta segments and 13 reverse primers for TCR Jbeta segments was used. The immuneACCESS repertoire file appears here via TCRdb, limited to in-frame rearrangements. These files lack a portion of the clones; in checked studies, under half of the deficit traces to unresolved V genes, and the cause of the others is not known. The sample contains about 180,000 clones, more than 75% of them found a single time. The leading ten clones occupy about 2.5% of the sample. The sample taken for sequencing was PBMCs. The receptors were gathered from a woman aged 30 to 39 in good health and CMV-seropositive.

V is TRBV2 and J is TRBJ1-5; a possible D gene is TRBD1 (5 bases). The CDR3 runs to 16 residues. Trimming cost V 4 bases and J 3 bases, with 16 bases left between them. Germline CDR1 is SNHLY and CDR2 is FYNNEI. The DNA for the CDR3 is TGTGCCAGCAGTGGTCCCGAGCAGGGTAACAATCAGCCCCAGCATTTT. Protein sequence: CASSGPEQGNNQPQHF.

CDR3 loop: CASRRSGGYEQYF. The CDR3 DNA reads TGTGCCAGCAGGCGGAGCGGGGGCTACGAGCAGTACTTC. The chain uses TRBV28 and TRBJ2-7; TRBD2 matches 8 bases. The CDR3 contains 13 residues. The V segment lost 6 bases and the J segment 3 bases; nucleotides outside the gene matches: 4. CDR1 and CDR2 (germline): MDHEN, SYDVKM. The full variable domain, with the rest looked up from reference TRBV28 and TRBJ2-7, is DVKVTQSSRYLVKRTGEKVFLECVQDMDHENMFWYRQDPGLGLRLIYFSYDVKMKEKGDIPEGYSVSREKKERFSLILESASTNQTSMYLCASRRSGGYEQYFGPGTRLTVT.

The chain joins TRBV6-1 to TRBJ1-6; 9 bases agree with TRBD1. This CDR3 is built from 15 residues. Trimming cost V 6 bases and J 7 bases; bases outside gene matches: 7. Germline V gives CDR1 MNHNS, CDR2 SASEGT. CDR3 sequence reads: CASSLPDRGNSPLHF. The CDR3 DNA follows: TGTGCCAGCAGCCTACCCGACAGGGGGAATTCACCCCTCCACTTT.

The genes are TRBV7-9 and TRBJ2-7; 8 nucleotides match TRBD1. Germline V gene sequence: CDR1 SEHNR, CDR2 FQNEAQ (reference sequence). This CDR3 contains 16 residues. J was trimmed by 4 bases and V by 4 bases; bases with no gene match: 12. The CDR3 loop is CASSYPGQELLYEQYF. The CDR3 bases are TGTGCCAGCAGCTACCCGGGACAGGAGCTCCTGTACGAGCAGTACTTC.

The chain employs TRBV6-1 and TRBJ2-5, with 11 bases lining up with TRBD2. In germline, CDR1 is MNHNS, CDR2 SASEGT. The CDR3 sequence is 18 residues long. Trimming at V came to 0 bases and at J to 5 bases, leaving 11 bases not matched to a gene. For the CDR3, the DNA is TGTGCCAGCAGTGAAGCGAGGTTGGCGCTAGCGGGGGGTGAGACCCAGTACTTC. Its translation: CASSEARLALAGGETQYF.

V gene TRBV11-3 combines with J gene TRBJ2-7, with D perhaps matching TRBD2 (6 bases). Trimming stripped 1 base from V and 1 base from J, with 14 bases between. Germline V CDR1 and CDR2: SGHNT, YENEEA. The CDR3 is 16 amino acids. The chain's CDR3 is CASSLAAGPDSYEQYF. CDR3 nucleotide sequence: TGTGCCAGCAGCTTAGCCGCGGGGCCGGATTCCTACGAGCAGTACTTC.

The gene calls are TRBV4-2 and TRBJ2-2; TRBD2 agrees at 16 bases. This CDR3 has 16 amino acids. The germline gives CDR1 LGHNA, CDR2 YNFKEQ. The V gene end was trimmed by 3 bases and the J gene end by 6 bases; junction bases not matched to a gene: 1. The CDR3 nucleotides are TGTGCCAGCAGCCAGGGGACTAGCGGGGGGGCCGGGGAGCTGTTTTTT. Translated: CASSQGTSGGAGELFF.

The genes are TRBV28 and TRBJ1-6; D is ambiguous. The CDR3 length is 14 residues. With 6 bases removed from V and 8 bases from J, the gap between germline ends came to 14 bases. Germline lookup yields CDR1 MDHEN and CDR2 SYDVKM. CDR3 coding DNA: TGTGCCAGCAGGCGGGCAGCGCGACATTCACCCCTCCACTTT. The encoded protein is CASRRAARHSPLHF.